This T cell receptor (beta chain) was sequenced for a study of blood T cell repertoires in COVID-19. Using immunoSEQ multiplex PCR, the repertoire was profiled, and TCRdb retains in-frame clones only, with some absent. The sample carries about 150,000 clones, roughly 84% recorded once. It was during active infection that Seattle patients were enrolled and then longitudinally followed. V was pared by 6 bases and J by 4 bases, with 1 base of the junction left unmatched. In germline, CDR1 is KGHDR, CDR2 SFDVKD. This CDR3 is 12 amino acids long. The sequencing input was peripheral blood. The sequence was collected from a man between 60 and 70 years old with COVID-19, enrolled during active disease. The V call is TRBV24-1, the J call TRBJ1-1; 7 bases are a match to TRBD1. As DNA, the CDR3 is TGTGCCACCAGTCAGGGGGGCACTGAAGCTTTCTTT. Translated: CATSQGGTEAFF.